Below, 31 T cell receptor beta chains from the same sample are listed, as sequenced in a study of T cell responses to AZD1222 COVID-19 vaccine. TCRdb's table, derived via immunoSEQ multiplex PCR, lists solely in-frame clones and lacks some. The sample holds approximately 220,000 clones; roughly 91% are singletons and the top ten take roughly 0.99%. Source: peripheral blood, taken on day 0 of MenACWY control vaccination. The receptor set was obtained from an adult in good health.

The gene calls are TRBV9 and TRBJ1-1, with 10 bases lining up with TRBD1. Trimming at V came to 0 bases and at J to 6 bases, leaving 5 bases not matched to a gene. Per the germline V gene, CDR1 is SGDLS and CDR2 is YYNGEE. The CDR3 contains 15 residues. The CDR3 DNA reads as TGTGCCAGCAGCGTAGGCCCCGGACAGGGGGCTGAAGCTTTCTTT. Translation gives CASSVGPGQGAEAFF.

This clone has a single count. The chain combines TRBV6-5 with TRBJ2-7, with D possibly TRBD2 on 6 matching bases. Deletions cut 6 bases from V and 1 base from J, with 16 bases between. This CDR3 contains 15 residues. Germline V gene lookup returns CDR1 MNHEY and CDR2 SVGAGI. The CDR3 DNA reads as TGTGCCAGCAGCCCAGACTGGGAGGCGTCCTACGAGCAGTACTTC. Translating gives CASSPDWEASYEQYF.

The chain links TRBV6-5 to TRBJ2-1; D is perhaps TRBD1 (5 bases). Trimming took off 6 bases at V and 4 bases at J, with 13 bases between the two ends. The CDR3 contains 14 residues. In germline, CDR1 is MNHEY, CDR2 SVGAGI. CDR3 nucleotides: TGTGCCAGCAGCGAGCTGGCAGGGTACAATGAGCAGTTCTTC. The encoded protein is CASSELAGYNEQFF.

The chain recombines TRBV18 with TRBJ1-1, with TRBD1 matching over 9 bases. CDR1 KGHSH and CDR2 LQKENI come from the germline V gene. The V and J ends lost 4 bases and 3 bases, in that order; junction bases with no gene match: 6. CDR3 length: 15 amino acids. Here the CDR3 reads CASSRHRGLDTEAFF. CDR3 bases: TGTGCCAGCTCACGACACAGGGGGCTCGACACTGAAGCTTTCTTT.

V is TRBV4-2 and J is TRBJ2-3; a possible D gene is TRBD2 (7 bases). Germline V gives CDR1 LGHNA, CDR2 YNFKEQ. Trimming pared 4 bases from V and 0 bases from J, leaving 14 bases between. The CDR3 is 16 residues long. CDR3 in amino acids: CASSLRGGSSTDTQYF. The CDR3 DNA reads as TGTGCCAGCAGCCTCCGCGGGGGCTCTAGCACAGATACGCAGTATTTT.

This chain joins TRBV5-6 and TRBJ2-7, with 7 bases matching TRBD2. The CDR3 is 16 residues long. Germline CDR1 is SGHDT and CDR2 is YYEEEE. V dropped 0 bases and J dropped 0; count of bases not matched to a gene: 6. CDR3 nucleotide sequence: TGTGCCAGCAGCTTGGACGGGGAGGGGTACTCCTACGAGCAGTACTTC. Its translation is CASSLDGEGYSYEQYF. Filled out from reference TRBV5-6 and TRBJ2-7, the complete variable domain reads DAGVTQSPTHLIKTRGQQVTLRCSPKSGHDTVSWYQQALGQGPQFIFQYYEEEERQRGNFPDRFSGHQFPNYSSELNVNALLLGDSALYLCASSLDGEGYSYEQYFGPGTRLTVT.

Only a few counts were recorded for this clone. This chain uses TRBV19 with TRBJ1-1; no firm D call. The V end was cut by 4 bases, the J end by 4 bases, with 10 bases between. The CDR3 has 13 residues. Germline V gene data show CDR1 as LNHDA and CDR2 as SQIVND (reference sequence). DNA for the CDR3: TGTGCCAGTAGTACGACAAAAGGCACTGAAGCTTTCTTT. As protein: CASSTTKGTEAFF.

The chain uses TRBV15 and TRBJ1-1; D ambiguous. The CDR3 runs to 13 residues. CDR1 and CDR2 from the germline V gene are LNHNV and YYDKDF (reference sequence). Trimming took 0 bases from V and 7 from J, leaving 9 bases between them. The CDR3 sequence: CATSREKLGEAFF. Here the CDR3 DNA reads TGTGCCACCAGCAGAGAAAAACTCGGTGAAGCTTTCTTT.

The chain employs TRBV14 and TRBJ1-2; D call uncertain. Germline CDR1 and CDR2: SGHDN and FVKESK. The CDR3 totals 14 residues. The V end was cut by 4 bases, the J end by 5 bases, with 14 bases between. In nucleotides, the CDR3 is TGTGCCAGCAGCCCGTTTTCGGGCCCATATGGCTACACCTTC. Amino acids: CASSPFSGPYGYTF.

This chain links TRBV29-1 with TRBJ1-5, with D possibly TRBD1 on 6 matching bases. Trimming removed 8 bases at V and 7 bases at J, with 18 bases between. This CDR3 comprises 13 residues. CDR1 and CDR2 from the germline V gene are SQVTM and ANQGSEA. CDR3 sequence reads: CSPGVGAWQPQHF. The CDR3 DNA reads as TGCAGCCCTGGGGTGGGGGCTTGGCAGCCCCAGCATTTT.

The chain is built from TRBV5-1 and TRBJ2-2, with D maybe TRBD2 (6 bases). V was shortened by 6 bases and J by 7 bases, with 16 bases between the two germline ends. Germline lookup yields CDR1 SGHRS and CDR2 YFSETQ. The CDR3 extends over 14 amino acids. The CDR3 here is CASMGSLALGELFF. As DNA, the CDR3 is TGCGCCAGCATGGGGTCCCTAGCGCTCGGGGAGCTGTTTTTT.

The chain combines TRBV5-1 with TRBJ2-3; the match to TRBD1 covers 7 bases. CDR3 length: 15 residues. Germline lookup yields CDR1 SGHRS and CDR2 YFSETQ. Trimming cost V 4 bases and J 0 bases; bases outside gene matches: 5. CDR3 residues: CASSIQGTSTDTQYF. CDR3 nucleotide sequence: TGCGCCAGCAGCATACAGGGGACGAGCACAGATACGCAGTATTTT.

This clone was seen more than once but under ten times. The V call is TRBV20-1, the J call TRBJ1-4; D is unclear. The V end was cut by 2 bases, the J end by 7 bases, with 2 bases between. CDR3 length equals 10 residues. Germline-derived CDR1 and CDR2 are DFQATT and SNEGSKA (reference sequence). CDR3 sequence (DNA): TGCAGTGCTAGAACTGAAAAACTGTTTTTT. This sequence encodes CSARTEKLFF.

The genes are TRBV18 and TRBJ1-6; no clear D. Germline CDR1 KGHSH, CDR2 LQKENI. The V end was cut by 0 bases, the J end by 10 bases, with 10 bases between. CDR3 length: 14 residues. The CDR3 loop reads CASSPPGQNSPLHF. The CDR3 DNA sequence: TGTGCCAGCTCACCACCGGGCCAAAACTCACCCCTCCACTTT. Full variable domain (rest looked up from reference TRBV18 and TRBJ1-6): NAGVMQNPRHLVRRRGQEARLRCSPMKGHSHVYWYRQLPEEGLKFMVYLQKENIIDESGMPKERFSAEFPKEGPSILRIQQVVRGDSAAYFCASSPPGQNSPLHFGNGTRLTVT.

The chain links TRBV6-1 to TRBJ1-2, with a tentative D call TRBD1 (6 bases). This CDR3 has 15 residues. In germline, CDR1 is MNHNS, CDR2 SASEGT. V dropped 2 bases and J dropped 7 bases, with 17 bases sitting between them. The CDR3: CASSERAGAVFGYTF. CDR3 DNA sequence: TGTGCCAGCAGTGAACGGGCAGGGGCGGTTTTTGGCTACACCTTC.

The chain carries TRBV18 and TRBJ1-1; D gene ambiguous. The germline V gene has CDR1 KGHSH and CDR2 LQKENI. V lost 5 bases, J lost 0 bases, and 10 bases lay in between. The CDR3 spans 14 residues. CDR3 DNA: TGTGCCAGCTCAACCGACACCATGAACACTGAAGCTTTCTTT. Residues: CASSTDTMNTEAFF. The full variable domain, rest sourced from reference TRBV18 and TRBJ1-1, is NAGVMQNPRHLVRRRGQEARLRCSPMKGHSHVYWYRQLPEEGLKFMVYLQKENIIDESGMPKERFSAEFPKEGPSILRIQQVVRGDSAAYFCASSTDTMNTEAFFGQGTRLTVV.

CDR3 loop: CASAQYGYSNQPQHF. The CDR3, as DNA: TGTGCCAGCGCTCAGTACGGGTATAGCAATCAGCCCCAGCATTTT. The chain couples TRBV6-5 to TRBJ1-5; D is uncertain. The CDR3 runs to 15 residues. The germline V and J ends were trimmed by 8 bases and 0 bases, with 14 bases remaining between them. CDR1 is MNHEY, CDR2 SVGAGI, per germline.

The chain has TRBV24-1 and TRBJ1-4, with TRBD1 identical over 8 bases. J gave up 8 bases and V 4 bases, and 8 bases lay outside the gene matches. Germline V lookup: CDR1 KGHDR, CDR2 SFDVKD. This CDR3 has 15 amino acids. CDR3 nucleotides: TGTGCCACCAGTGAGTCGACAGGGGTAGGCGAAAAACTGTTTTTT. This codes for CATSESTGVGEKLFF.

The chain has TRBV6-5 and TRBJ1-2, with 7 bases matching TRBD1. V shed 6 bases and J 4 bases; nucleotides not matched to a gene: 8. In germline, CDR1 is MNHEY, CDR2 SVGAGI. The CDR3 is 14 residues long. CDR3 in DNA: TGTGCCAGCAGGAGGACAGGTCGAGGCTATGGCTACACCTTC. Encoded protein: CASRRTGRGYGYTF.

The chain is built from TRBV4-2 and TRBJ1-1; D may be TRBD1 (6 bases). Deletions cut 4 bases from V and 3 bases from J, with 12 bases between. The CDR3 contains 14 residues. CDR1 and CDR2 from the germline V gene are LGHNA and YNFKEQ. This CDR3 reads CASSPRQEDTEAFF. The CDR3, as DNA: TGTGCCAGCAGCCCCCGACAGGAGGACACTGAAGCTTTCTTT.

The chain uses TRBV28 and TRBJ1-1; 8 bases agree with TRBD1. The germline gives CDR1 MDHEN, CDR2 SYDVKM. With 6 bases clipped from V and 7 bases from J, the junction kept 10 bases outside the gene matches. The CDR3 contains 14 residues. For the CDR3, the DNA is TGTGCCAGCAGCTCAACAGGGGGAGGGGGTGAAGCTTTCTTT. Translation: CASSSTGGGGEAFF.

The chain has TRBV27 and TRBJ2-1; D possibly corresponds to TRBD2 (6 bases). The CDR3 consists of 14 residues. V lost 8 bases, J lost 1 base, and 12 bases lay in between. Germline V gene data show CDR1 as MNHEY and CDR2 as SMNVEV (reference sequence). CDR3: CASPGECSYNEQFF. The CDR3 bases are TGTGCCAGCCCGGGGGAGTGTTCCTACAATGAGCAGTTCTTC.

This clone came up a few times. This chain joins TRBV7-9 and TRBJ1-3; D gene uncertain. Germline V gene lookup returns CDR1 SEHNR and CDR2 FQNEAQ (reference sequence). This CDR3 has 15 residues. Trimming left V 1 base short and J 7 bases short, with 14 bases between. In DNA, the CDR3 is TGTGCCAGCAGCTTAGGTGGCAGCCTCGGGAACACCATATATTTT. This codes for CASSLGGSLGNTIYF.

The V and J genes are TRBV10-3 and TRBJ1-6; D is ambiguous. The CDR3 loop spans 13 amino acids. From germline, CDR1 is ENHRY and CDR2 SYGVKD. V was clipped by 7 bases and J by 4 bases, with 8 bases between them. The CDR3 spells CAITEVYNSPLHF. The CDR3 DNA sequence: TGTGCCATCACCGAAGTTTATAATTCACCCCTCCACTTT.

The chain uses TRBV10-2 and TRBJ1-4, with a possible D match to TRBD1 (6 bases). This CDR3 region has 13 residues. Deletions cut 5 bases from V and 8 bases from J, with 12 bases between. From germline, CDR1 is WSHSY and CDR2 SAAADI. CDR3 sequence (DNA): TGCGCCAGCAGTAACAGGGATCGGGAAAAACTGTTTTTT. Amino acids: CASSNRDREKLFF.

V gene TRBV5-1 combines with J gene TRBJ2-6; D gene ambiguous. This CDR3 comprises 15 residues. V was trimmed by 3 bases and J by 0 bases, leaving 7 bases between them. Germline V lookup: CDR1 SGHRS, CDR2 YFSETQ. CDR3 sequence reads: CASSWSNSGANVLTF. The DNA for the CDR3 is TGCGCCAGCAGCTGGAGTAACTCTGGGGCCAACGTCCTGACTTTC.

This rearrangement joins TRBV7-2 to TRBJ1-5; the D gene is possibly TRBD1 (6 bases). Per the germline V gene, CDR1 is SGHTA and CDR2 is FQGNSA. V dropped 1 base and J dropped 0 bases, with 10 bases sitting between them. The CDR3 has 16 amino acids. CDR3 bases: TGTGCCAGCAGCTTAGAGGGGACACTTAGCAATCAGCCCCAGCATTTT. This translates into CASSLEGTLSNQPQHF.

The V and J genes are TRBV6-2 or TRBV6-3 and TRBJ2-1, with 12 bases lining up with TRBD2. CDR1 MNHEY and CDR2 SVGEGT come from the germline V gene. The CDR3 spans 16 residues. V gave up 2 bases and J gave up 8 bases; unmatched junction bases: 7. The CDR3 is CASSYTLAGGPHEQFF. The CDR3 DNA follows: TGTGCCAGCAGTTACACCCTAGCGGGGGGGCCGCATGAGCAGTTCTTC.

This chain uses TRBV7-2 with TRBJ1-3; 7 bases fit TRBD1. V shed 1 base and J 2 bases; nucleotides not matched to a gene: 5. Looked up from germline, CDR1 is SGHTA and CDR2 is FQGNSA. This CDR3 contains 16 residues. CDR3 loop: CASSLVGGGTGNTIYF. The CDR3 DNA is TGTGCCAGCAGCTTAGTGGGAGGGGGCACTGGAAACACCATATATTTT.

This chain uses TRBV4-1 with TRBJ1-2, with 12 bases identical to TRBD1. Germline V gives CDR1 MGHRA, CDR2 YSYEKL. V gave up 4 bases and J gave up 3 bases; unmatched junction bases: 9. The CDR3 covers 17 residues. Here the CDR3 reads CASSLTGTGGADYGYTF. CDR3 nucleotides: TGCGCCAGCAGCCTCACCGGGACAGGGGGCGCAGACTATGGCTACACCTTC.

The chain employs TRBV12-3 or TRBV12-4 and TRBJ1-5, with D unclear. V was trimmed by 7 bases and J by 7 bases, leaving 14 bases between them. The CDR3 totals 13 residues. The CDR3 here is CASTLDRTQPQHF. The CDR3, as DNA: TGTGCCAGCACCTTGGACCGGACCCAGCCCCAGCATTTT.